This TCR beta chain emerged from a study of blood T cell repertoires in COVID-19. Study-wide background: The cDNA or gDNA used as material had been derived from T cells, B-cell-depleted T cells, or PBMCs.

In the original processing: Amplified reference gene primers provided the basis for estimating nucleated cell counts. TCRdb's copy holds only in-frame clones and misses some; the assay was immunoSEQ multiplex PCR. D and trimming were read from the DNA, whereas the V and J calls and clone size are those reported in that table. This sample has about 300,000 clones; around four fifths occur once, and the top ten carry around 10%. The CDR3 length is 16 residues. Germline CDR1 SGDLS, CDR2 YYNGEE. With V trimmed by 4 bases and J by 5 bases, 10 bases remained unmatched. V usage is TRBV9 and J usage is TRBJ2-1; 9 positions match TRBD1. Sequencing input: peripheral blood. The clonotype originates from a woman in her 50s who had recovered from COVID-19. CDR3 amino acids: CASSLRRDRAHNEQFF. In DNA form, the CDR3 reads TGTGCCAGCAGCTTGCGCCGGGACAGGGCACACAATGAGCAGTTCTTC.